These 10 T cell receptor beta chains were all obtained from the same sample, sequenced in a study of brain T cells in children with intractable seizures. Some clones are missing from TCRdb's copy, which holds only in-frame ones; the method was immunoSEQ multiplex PCR. The sample consists of 110,000 or so clones, 90% to 95% of them appearing once. The sequencing used peripheral blood, collected at surgery. These receptors came from a boy under three years old with hemimegalencephaly and intractable seizures.

The chain links TRBV2 to TRBJ2-7; 10 bases match TRBD2. CDR1 and CDR2 (germline): SNHLY, FYNNEI. The CDR3 is made up of 15 amino acids. V shed 1 base, J shed 0 bases, and the junction held 0 bases outside the gene matches. The CDR3 is CASSEGLAGSYEQYF. CDR3 bases: TGTGCCAGCAGTGAAGGACTAGCGGGCTCCTACGAGCAGTACTTC.

The gene calls are TRBV5-1 and TRBJ2-7, with D possibly matching TRBD1 (6 bases). The CDR3 is made up of 15 amino acids. Trimming took off 0 bases at V and 4 bases at J, with 14 bases between the two ends. Germline assignment: CDR1 SGHRS and CDR2 YFSETQ. The CDR3 DNA reads TGCGCCAGCAGCTTGGTTACAGGGTCGGGTTACGAGCAGTACTTC. It translates to CASSLVTGSGYEQYF.

Comments on this clone: The sample contains more than one DNA sequence encoding this CDR3. The chain recombines TRBV5-1 with TRBJ2-7, with a tentative D call TRBD1 (5 bases). V dropped 3 bases and J dropped 4 bases, with 11 bases sitting between them. This CDR3 comprises 13 residues. Germline V gene data show CDR1 as SGHRS and CDR2 as YFSETQ. The CDR3 here is CASSSGPSYEQYF. The DNA of the CDR3 is TGCGCCAGCAGCTCAGGGCCGTCGTACGAGCAGTACTTC.

V and J are TRBV19 and TRBJ2-1; 12 bases match TRBD2. Losses at the gene ends were 4 bases for V and 6 bases for J; bases not matched to a gene: 1. There are 14 residues in the CDR3. CDR1 LNHDA and CDR2 SQIVND come from the germline V gene (reference sequence). CDR3: CASSTSGRANEQFF. CDR3 nucleotides: TGTGCCAGTAGTACTAGCGGGAGGGCCAATGAGCAGTTCTTC.

The V and J genes are TRBV25-1 and TRBJ2-7; D ambiguous. The CDR3 spans 13 residues. The V end was cut by 2 bases, the J end by 4 bases, with 9 bases between. Germline V gene lookup returns CDR1 MGHDK and CDR2 SYGVNS. As DNA, the CDR3 is TGTGCCAGCAGTGAAGGGATACAGTACGAGCAGTACTTC. This sequence encodes CASSEGIQYEQYF.

The J gene is TRBJ2-7, the V gene TRBV11-2; D ambiguous. V lost 1 base to trimming and J lost 2 bases, with 12 bases between them. CDR1 is SGHAT, CDR2 FQNNGV, per germline. The CDR3 loop spans 15 amino acids. The CDR3 sequence: CASSLVYRPTYEQYF. The CDR3 DNA reads TGTGCCAGCAGCTTAGTTTACCGGCCTACCTACGAGCAGTACTTC.

V gene TRBV6-2 or TRBV6-3 combines with J gene TRBJ2-3; tentative D call: TRBD2 (7 bases). The V and J ends lost 6 bases and 4 bases respectively, with 20 bases between them. CDR3 size: 16 residues. Germline V gene sequence: CDR1 MNHEY, CDR2 SVGEGT. DNA for the CDR3: TGTGCCAGCAGCCGCCTAGGGGGAGGGCCCCCAGATACGCAGTATTTT. Amino acid sequence: CASSRLGGGPPDTQYF.

The chain carries TRBV11-2 and TRBJ2-1, with 8 nucleotides matching TRBD2. The trim removed 5 bases at V and 7 bases at J, leaving 10 bases unmatched. Germline V gene sequence: CDR1 SGHAT, CDR2 FQNNGV. The CDR3 covers 15 residues. This CDR3 is CASSLGSGRSNEQFF. CDR3 sequence (DNA): TGTGCCAGCAGCCTTGGGAGCGGGAGATCTAATGAGCAGTTCTTC.

The CDR3 reads CASSLRQGGTEAFF. Here the CDR3 DNA reads TGCGCCAGCAGCTTGCGGCAGGGAGGCACTGAAGCTTTCTTT. The chain links TRBV5-1 to TRBJ1-1, with D possibly TRBD1 on 5 matching bases. This CDR3 is built from 14 residues. Trimming cost V 1 base and J 4 bases, with 11 bases left between them. Germline V CDR1 and CDR2: SGHRS, YFSETQ. Using reference TRBV5-1 and TRBJ1-1 for the parts outside the CDR3, the full variable domain is KAGVTQTPRYLIKTRGQQVTLSCSPISGHRSVSWYQQTPGQGLQFLFEYFSETQRNKGNFPGRFSGRQFSNSRSEMNVSTLELGDSALYLCASSLRQGGTEAFFGQGTRLTVV.

The chain carries TRBV6-6 and TRBJ1-2; D unresolved. The germline V gene has CDR1 MNHNY and CDR2 SVGAGI (reference sequence). V was shortened by 0 bases and J by 4 bases, with 9 bases between the two germline ends. The CDR3 extends over 14 amino acids. CDR3 protein: CASSYSEGTYGYTF. Here the CDR3 DNA reads TGTGCCAGCAGTTACTCGGAGGGTACCTATGGCTACACCTTC.